This T cell receptor (beta chain) was captured by sequencing in a study of CD8+ T cells in alopecia areata. cDNA prepared by RNA extraction and subsequent reverse transcription served as the template for sequencing. Profiling relied on immunoSEQ multiplex PCR, and the TCRdb table lists in-frame clones only, not all of them. The table has around 300,000 clones, about 60% seen once. The treatment was: oral pan-JAK inhibitor, 5-10 mg twice daily. Lesional scalp tissue (obtained by punch biopsy) and peripheral blood were collected from alopecia areata patients. The study, taken as a whole, reports: Higher clonality was seen in lesional scalp than in normal scalp, especially in alopecia totalis/universalis. It was observed that many expanded lesional clones persisted in scalp and blood during tofacitinib. Mouse data revealed clearer TCR sharing than patient data did, a gap possibly tied to HLA.

Concerning this clone itself: The antigen is not known.

This clonotype was obtained from a human donor with alopecia areata. The input for sequencing was CD4+ T cells sorted from blood, taken around week 54, from a patient treated with tofacitinib.

Written as DNA, the CDR3 is TGTGCCAGCAGTAACAGGGGCAGGGAGACCCAGTACTTC. This translates into CASSNRGRETQYF. The rearrangement links TRBV2 to TRBJ2-5, with 7 bases lining up with TRBD1. The CDR3 is made up of 13 amino acids. The V gene end was trimmed by 5 bases and the J gene end by 5 bases; junction bases not matched to a gene: 5. Germline CDR1 reads SNHLY; CDR2 reads FYNNEI.